The rows below give T cell receptor beta chains drawn from one sample of a study of T cell responses to AZD1222 COVID-19 vaccine. Some clones are missing from TCRdb's copy, which holds only in-frame ones; the method was immunoSEQ multiplex PCR. Here the sample spans some 80,000 clones, approximately 88% being singletons. This material consisted of peripheral blood, taken 28 days after the second dose of the MenACWY control vaccine. These receptors all come from an adult who received the MenACWY meningococcal vaccine as a control. CDR3s include the opening cysteine and the closing phenylalanine or tryptophan.

CSAREEKLFF	TRBV20-1	TRBJ1-4
CASSPGQNEKLFF	TRBV12-3/TRBV12-4	TRBJ1-4
CASSQDSSGPRGDEQFF	TRBV4-1	TRBJ2-1
CASSYSGRPNEKLFF	TRBV6-5	TRBJ1-4
CATRLETQYF	TRBV6-1	TRBJ2-5
CAWSGMTSAGELFF	TRBV30	TRBJ2-2
CASRAGDWDQPQHF	TRBV2	TRBJ1-5
CASSSPGGQPQHF	TRBV19	TRBJ1-5
CASSYKLLNTEAFF	TRBV6-5	TRBJ1-1
CASRRQGNTGELFF	TRBV6-5	TRBJ2-2
CASKDGNEQFF	TRBV7-9	TRBJ2-1
CASSFLPTNEKLFF	TRBV28	TRBJ1-4
CASRRSGATNEKLFF	TRBV7-9	TRBJ1-4
CASRKAGSYEQYF	TRBV19	TRBJ2-7
CASSTGQGTDTQYF	TRBV7-2	TRBJ2-3
CASSLAVRTSDIETQYF	TRBV5-1	TRBJ2-5
CASRGGRLGYEQYF	TRBV2	TRBJ2-7
CASSDTGDDYGYTF	TRBV5-1	TRBJ1-2
CASRFQGQGTYEQYF	TRBV2	TRBJ2-7
CASSRGQGLSNEKLFF	TRBV18	TRBJ1-4
CARRSGTSGGPQETQYF	TRBV5-3	TRBJ2-5
CASRDSGGNLPLHF	TRBV6-5	TRBJ1-6
CASSLAETLYGYTF	TRBV28	TRBJ1-2
CASSSSPRAAYEQYF	TRBV11-2	TRBJ2-7
CASQGDSNQPQHF	TRBV12-3/TRBV12-4	TRBJ1-5
CASSQETRTEAFF	TRBV3-1/TRBV3-2	TRBJ1-1
CASSPPGQAISEQFF	TRBV7-8	TRBJ2-1
CAIGDRANTEAFF	TRBV10-3	TRBJ1-1
CATSRDRAQGEKLFF	TRBV15	TRBJ1-4
CASSIAASGQGEQFF	TRBV19	TRBJ2-1
CASSLVGRGTDTQYF	TRBV7-2	TRBJ2-3
CASQVLNQGDTEAFF	TRBV19	TRBJ1-1
CAWSPTAYEQYF	TRBV30	TRBJ2-7
CASSSVREDGYTF	TRBV6-2/TRBV6-3	TRBJ1-2
CASSYSLAGANEQFF	TRBV6-5	TRBJ2-1
CASTDRYNEQFF	TRBV19	TRBJ2-1
CASSFGMDYGYTF	TRBV12-3/TRBV12-4	TRBJ1-2
CASSLIGVGLADTQYF	TRBV27	TRBJ2-3
CASSRNPNTEAFF	TRBV2	TRBJ1-1
CSASRPFSTDTQYF	TRBV20-1	TRBJ2-3
CASSLDSYEQYF	TRBV11-2	TRBJ2-7
CASSLDQFGATNEKLFF	TRBV18	TRBJ1-4
CASSYRAAEAFF	TRBV6-2/TRBV6-3	TRBJ1-1
CASSEALQGSVGGYTF	TRBV6-1	TRBJ1-2
CSASRPAHTEAFF	TRBV20-1	TRBJ1-1
CASSLGTSGNTGELFF	TRBV5-4	TRBJ2-2
CASSVGRGGTSGYEQYF	TRBV9	TRBJ2-7
CASSVGASGEGDTQYF	TRBV9	TRBJ2-3
CAWSVMGLGQGVGNTEAFF	TRBV30	TRBJ1-1
CASSMAIRSPLHF	TRBV6-5	TRBJ1-6
CASSLEGLRRPLHF	TRBV28	TRBJ1-6
CASSQDWVTGGSGGELFF	TRBV4-2	TRBJ2-2
CASSQRRASNYGYTF	TRBV6-2/TRBV6-3	TRBJ1-2
CASSLGSVHYGYTF	TRBV7-9	TRBJ1-2
CASSAPSTGGFNEQYF	TRBV6-2/TRBV6-3	TRBJ2-7